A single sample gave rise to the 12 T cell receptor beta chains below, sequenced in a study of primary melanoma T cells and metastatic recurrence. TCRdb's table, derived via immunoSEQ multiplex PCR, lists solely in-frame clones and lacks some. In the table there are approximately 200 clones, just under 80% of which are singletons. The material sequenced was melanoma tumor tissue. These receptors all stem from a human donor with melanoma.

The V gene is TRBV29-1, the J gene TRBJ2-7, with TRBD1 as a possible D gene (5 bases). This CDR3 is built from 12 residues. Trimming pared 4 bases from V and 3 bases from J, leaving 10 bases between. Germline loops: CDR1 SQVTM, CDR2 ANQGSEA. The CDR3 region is CSVGDRYYEQYF. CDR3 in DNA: TGCAGCGTTGGAGACAGATACTACGAGCAGTACTTC.

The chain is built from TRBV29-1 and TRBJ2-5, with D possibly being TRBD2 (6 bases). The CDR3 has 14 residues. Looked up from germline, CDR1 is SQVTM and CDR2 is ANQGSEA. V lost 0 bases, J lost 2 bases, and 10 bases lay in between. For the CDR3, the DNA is TGCAGCGTTGAAGAGTGGACTACTCAAGAGACCCAGTACTTC. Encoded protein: CSVEEWTTQETQYF.

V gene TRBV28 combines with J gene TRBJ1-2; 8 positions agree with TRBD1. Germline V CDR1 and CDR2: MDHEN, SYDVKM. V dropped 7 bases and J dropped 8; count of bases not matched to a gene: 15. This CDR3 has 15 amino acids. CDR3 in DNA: TGTGCCAGCAAGGCTATAGACAGGGGCGCATCCGGCTACACCTTC. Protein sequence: CASKAIDRGASGYTF.

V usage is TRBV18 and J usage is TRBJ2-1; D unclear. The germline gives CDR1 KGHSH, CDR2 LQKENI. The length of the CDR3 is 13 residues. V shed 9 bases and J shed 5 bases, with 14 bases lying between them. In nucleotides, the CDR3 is TGTGCCAGTAAAATTTCCCTGAACAATGAGCAGTTCTTC. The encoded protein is CASKISLNNEQFF.

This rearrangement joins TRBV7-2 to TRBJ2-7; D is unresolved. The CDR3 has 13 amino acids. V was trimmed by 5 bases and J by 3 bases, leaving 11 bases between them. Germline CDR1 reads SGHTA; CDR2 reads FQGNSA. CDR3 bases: TGTGCCAGCAGCCTAGGACCGAACTACGAGCAGTACTTC. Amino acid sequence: CASSLGPNYEQYF.

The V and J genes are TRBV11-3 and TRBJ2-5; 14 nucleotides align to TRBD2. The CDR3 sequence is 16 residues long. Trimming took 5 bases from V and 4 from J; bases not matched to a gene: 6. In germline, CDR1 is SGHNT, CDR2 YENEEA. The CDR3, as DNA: TGTGCCAGCAGCGGGGAGGGACTAGCGGGAGTAGAGACCCAGTACTTC. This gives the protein CASSGEGLAGVETQYF.

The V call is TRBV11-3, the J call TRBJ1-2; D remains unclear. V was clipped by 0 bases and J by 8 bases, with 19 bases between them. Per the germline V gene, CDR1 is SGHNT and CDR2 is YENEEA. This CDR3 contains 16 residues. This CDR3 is CASSLEPGQGIGGYTF. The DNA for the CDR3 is TGTGCCAGCAGCTTAGAGCCGGGTCAAGGAATTGGGGGCTACACCTTC. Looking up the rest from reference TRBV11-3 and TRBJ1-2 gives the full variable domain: EAGVVQSPRYKIIEKKQPVAFWCNPISGHNTLYWYLQNLGQGPELLIRYENEEAVDDSQLPKDRFSAERLKGVDSTLKIQPAELGDSAVYLCASSLEPGQGIGGYTFGSGTRLTVV.

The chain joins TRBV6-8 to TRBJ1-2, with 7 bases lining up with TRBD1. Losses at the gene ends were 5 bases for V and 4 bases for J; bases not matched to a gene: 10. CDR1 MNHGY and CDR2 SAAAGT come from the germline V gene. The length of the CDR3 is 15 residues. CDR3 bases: TGTGCCAGCAGTCAGGCGACAGGGACAATCTATGGCTACACCTTC. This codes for CASSQATGTIYGYTF.

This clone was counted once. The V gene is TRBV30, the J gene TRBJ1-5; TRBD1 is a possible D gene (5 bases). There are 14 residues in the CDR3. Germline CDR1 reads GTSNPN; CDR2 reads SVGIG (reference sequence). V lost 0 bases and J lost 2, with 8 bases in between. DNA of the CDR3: TGTGCCTGGAGTGTGGGGCATGGCAATCAGCCCCAGCATTTT. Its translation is CAWSVGHGNQPQHF. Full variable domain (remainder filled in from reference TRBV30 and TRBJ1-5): SQTIHQWPATLVQPVGSPLSLECTVEGTSNPNLYWYRQAAGRGLQLLFYSVGIGQISSEVPQNLSASRPQDRQFILSSKKLLLSDSGFYLCAWSVGHGNQPQHFGDGTRLSIL.

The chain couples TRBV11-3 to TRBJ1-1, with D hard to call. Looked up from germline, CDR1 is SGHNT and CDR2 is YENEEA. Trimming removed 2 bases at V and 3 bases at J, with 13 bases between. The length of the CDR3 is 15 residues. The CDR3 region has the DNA TGTGCCAGCAGCTTAATTGCTCTCGGGGACACTGAAGCTTTCTTT. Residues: CASSLIALGDTEAFF.

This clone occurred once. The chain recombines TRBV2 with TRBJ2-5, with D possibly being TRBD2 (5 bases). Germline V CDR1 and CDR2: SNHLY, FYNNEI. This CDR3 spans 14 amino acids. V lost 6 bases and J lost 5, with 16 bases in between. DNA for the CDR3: TGTGCCAGCAGCCGGACCGGGGTCGGGGAGACCCAGTACTTC. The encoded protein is CASSRTGVGETQYF.

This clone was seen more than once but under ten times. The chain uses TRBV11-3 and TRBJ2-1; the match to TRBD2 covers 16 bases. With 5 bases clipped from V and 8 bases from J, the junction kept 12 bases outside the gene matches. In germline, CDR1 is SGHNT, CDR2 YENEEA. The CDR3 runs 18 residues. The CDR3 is CASSQAPGLAGGYDEQFF. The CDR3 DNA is TGTGCCAGCAGCCAAGCCCCGGGACTAGCGGGAGGGTACGATGAGCAGTTCTTC.